This T cell receptor (beta chain) was sequenced for a study of T cells in Graves' hyperthyroidism and ophthalmopathy. Study-level points and caveats: Separating ophthalmopathy from stable hyperthyroidism was achieved by a 13 V-J model.

As to this clonotype: Its antigen remains unidentified.

Trimming cost V 6 bases and J 2 bases; bases outside gene matches: 8. The CDR3 runs to 16 residues. Germline CDR1 and CDR2: SQVTM and ANQGSEA. Ophthalmopathy cases met thresholds of Clinical Activity Score at least 3, NOSPECS grade at least 4 and duration under 3 months. Amplification targeted TCR beta CDR3 regions from RNA transcripts. HTBI primers drove first-round RT-PCR of the TCR CDR3. TCRdb independently ran MiXCR on the multiplex PCR reads; one entry per CDR3 protein. The sample lists hundreds of thousands of distinct CDR3 sequences, 15% to 20% occurring once. This chain joins TRBV29-1 and TRBJ2-1, with TRBD2 matching 12 bases. The clonotype comes from a man between 35 and 55 years old with Graves' ophthalmopathy. Sequencing input: blood. The CDR3 loop reads CSVAGTSGSPYNEQFF. CDR3 coding DNA: TGCAGCGTAGCCGGGACTAGCGGGTCCCCCTACAATGAGCAGTTCTTC.